Here is one TCR beta chain with its context. A much larger clone lies one base from this, so it may be a read error. The CDR3 totals 14 residues. In germline, CDR1 is SGHTA, CDR2 FQGNSA. This entry belongs to a study of blood T cells in healthy people across ages. Study-wide context: Capture by template switching was about one barcoded beta molecule per two T cells.

The use of a sample-barcoded 5' primer and a J-beta primer mix characterized a second PCR of about 6 to 11 cycles. TCRdb re-derived calls from the 5' RACE reads in MiXCR, one entry per CDR3 protein. The profile shows about 670,000 distinct CDR3 sequences, approximately 40% of them singletons. The sequenced material came from blood. J is TRBJ2-1 and V is TRBV7-2, with D hard to call. The sequence derives from a man older than 75 in good health. DNA of the CDR3: TGTGCCTGCAGCTTAGTCCCCTCGTCTAATGAGCAGTTCTTC. Its translation: CACSLVPSSNEQFF.